The text below deals with one TCR beta chain. Reverse transcription of about 0.45 to 1 ug RNA used random hexamers. A single record per CDR3 protein comes from TCRdb applying MiXCR to the immunoSEQ multiplex PCR reads. The repertoire includes 100,000 or so distinct CDR3 sequences, about 90% of them detected once, and about 0.14% sits in the top ten. This record belongs to a study of CD8 T cells in Susac syndrome. In germline, CDR1 is SGHRS, CDR2 YFSETQ. CDR3 length equals 15 residues. V lost 4 bases to trimming and J lost 8 bases; unmatched junction nucleotides: 8. This chain uses TRBV5-1 with TRBJ2-1; 11 positions match TRBD1. Material: CD4+ T cells from PBMCs. The sequence was obtained from a human donor in good health. As DNA, the CDR3 is TGCGCCAGCAGCCCTCGGACAGGGGGCAGGGATGAGCAGTTCTTC. This gives the protein CASSPRTGGRDEQFF. Complete variable domain (other parts from reference TRBV5-1 and TRBJ2-1): KAGVTQTPRYLIKTRGQQVTLSCSPISGHRSVSWYQQTPGQGLQFLFEYFSETQRNKGNFPGRFSGRQFSNSRSEMNVSTLELGDSALYLCASSPRTGGRDEQFFGPGTRLTVL.